This T cell receptor beta chain was obtained from a study of PD-1 blockade in classical Hodgkin lymphoma. Study-level points and caveats: Possible causes of repertoire differences, disease activity or prior therapy, remain undefined.

Concerning this clone itself: Its target is unknown.

Assay used: immunoSEQ multiplex PCR; TCRdb lists only in-frame clones, some missing. The sample consists of about 75,000 clones, about 92% of them appearing once. The V end was cut by 7 bases, the J end by 4 bases, with 20 bases between. CDR3 length: 16 residues. Per the germline V gene, CDR1 is SGHRS and CDR2 is YFSETQ. Relapse was seen in all patients after autologous stem cell transplantation, and brentuximab vedotin exposure was variable. This chain uses TRBV5-1 with TRBJ2-2, with D possibly being TRBD2 (5 bases). Sequences were derived from peripheral blood mononuclear cells (PBMCs), sampled at baseline. The sequence derives from a human donor with classical Hodgkin lymphoma. CDR3 amino acids: CASSDWRAGSTGELFF. In DNA, the CDR3 is TGCGCCAGCTCTGATTGGCGGGCAGGCTCCACCGGGGAGCTGTTTTTT.